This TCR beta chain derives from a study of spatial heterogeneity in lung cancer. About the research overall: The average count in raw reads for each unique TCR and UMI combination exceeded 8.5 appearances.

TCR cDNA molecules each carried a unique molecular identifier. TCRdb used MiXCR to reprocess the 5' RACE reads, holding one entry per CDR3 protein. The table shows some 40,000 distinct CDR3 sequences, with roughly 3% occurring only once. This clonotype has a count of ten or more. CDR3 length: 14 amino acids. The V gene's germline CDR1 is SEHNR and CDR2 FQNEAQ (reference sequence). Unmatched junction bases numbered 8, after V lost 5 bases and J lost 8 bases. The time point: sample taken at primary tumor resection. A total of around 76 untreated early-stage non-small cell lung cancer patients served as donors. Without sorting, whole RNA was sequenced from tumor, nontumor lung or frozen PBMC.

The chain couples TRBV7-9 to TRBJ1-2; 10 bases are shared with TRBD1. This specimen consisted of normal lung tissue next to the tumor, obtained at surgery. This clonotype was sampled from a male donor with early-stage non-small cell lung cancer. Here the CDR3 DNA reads TGTGCCAGCAGCCCGGGACAGGGGAGAGGCGGCTACACCTTC. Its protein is CASSPGQGRGGYTF.